This passage covers 19 T cell receptor beta chains from one sample sequenced in a study of T cell repertoires in cytomegalovirus infection. Their antigens remain unidentified. Each CDR3 protein gets one entry after TCRdb re-called the reads with MiXCR. The sample lists a few hundred thousand distinct CDR3 sequences, 20% to 25% occurring once. The sequencing here drew on cultured PBMCs, taken from culture after CMV antigen stimulation. These TCRs come from a human donor in good health (CMV status not recorded). Some clones in this sample may be carry-over from other donors' samples.

The sample holds a few counts of this clonotype. The chain joins TRBV7-9 to TRBJ1-1, with TRBD1 as a possible D gene (6 bases). The ends were cut back, 2 bases at V and 6 bases at J, with 7 bases in the middle. CDR1 SEHNR and CDR2 FQNEAQ come from the germline V gene (reference sequence). This CDR3 has 12 amino acids. CDR3 DNA sequence: TGTGCCAGCAGCTTATGGGGGCCTGAAGCTTTCTTT. Residues: CASSLWGPEAFF. Using reference TRBV7-9 and TRBJ1-1 for the parts outside the CDR3, the full variable domain is DTGVSQNPRHKITKRGQNVTFRCDPISEHNRLYWYRQTLGQGPEFLTYFQNEAQLEKSRLLSDRFSAERPKGSFSTLEIQRTEQGDSAMYLCASSLWGPEAFFGQGTRLTVV.

In its sample, this clonotype was seen a few times. The V and J genes are TRBV5-4 and TRBJ2-5; unclear D gene. Germline CDR1 SGHNT, CDR2 YYREEE (reference sequence). This CDR3 is built from 13 residues. The V end was cut by 4 bases, the J end by 0 bases, with 7 bases between. This chain's CDR3 is CASSPDDQETQYF. The CDR3 nucleotides read TGTGCCAGCAGCCCCGACGACCAAGAGACCCAGTACTTC.

V and J are TRBV30 and TRBJ2-1, with 12 nucleotides matching TRBD2. Looked up from germline, CDR1 is GTSNPN and CDR2 is SVGIG (reference sequence). The CDR3 runs to 15 residues. The junction had 11 bases not matched to a gene; V was cut back by 5 bases and J by 9 bases. For the CDR3, the DNA is TGTGCCTGGGGCGTTCTAGCGGGAGGGCCGGGTGAGCAGTTCTTC. This gives the protein CAWGVLAGGPGEQFF. The entire variable domain, with the rest obtained from reference TRBV30 and TRBJ2-1, is as follows: SQTIHQWPATLVQPVGSPLSLECTVEGTSNPNLYWYRQAAGRGLQLLFYSVGIGQISSEVPQNLSASRPQDRQFILSSKKLLLSDSGFYLCAWGVLAGGPGEQFFGPGTRLTVL.

This clonotype was picked up many times. At one boundary the junction diverges from the germline segment, which might be a read error. The chain carries TRBV7-2 and TRBJ2-2; no reliable D call. CDR3 length: 14 amino acids. The germline CDR1 and CDR2 sequences are SGHTA and FQGNSA. Here the CDR3 DNA reads TGTGCCAGCAGCTTGAAGACGAAGACCGGGGAGCTGTTTTTT. As protein: CASSLKTKTGELFF.

The chain carries TRBV12-3 or TRBV12-4 and TRBJ2-1, with D unresolved. The V end lost 6 bases, the J end lost 0 bases, and 12 bases lay between the germline ends. CDR3 length: 15 residues. The CDR3 DNA is TGTGCCAGCAGGTCTGGGATCCACTCCTACAATGAGCAGTTCTTC. Translating gives CASRSGIHSYNEQFF.

This clonotype was found once. V gene TRBV6-4 combines with J gene TRBJ2-2; 10 nucleotides match TRBD2. Unmatched junction bases numbered 2, after V lost 4 bases and J lost 0 bases. Germline CDR1 MRHNA, CDR2 SNTAGT. The CDR3 length is 16 residues. The CDR3 DNA follows: TGTGCCAGCAGTGGGACTAGCGGCGCGAACACCGGGGAGCTGTTTTTT. Translated, it gives CASSGTSGANTGELFF.

A single count supports this clonotype. The chain uses TRBV20-1 and TRBJ2-5, with D possibly TRBD1 on 6 matching bases. Trimming took off 6 bases at V and 5 bases at J, with 13 bases between the two ends. The CDR3 length is 12 residues. In germline, CDR1 is DFQATT, CDR2 SNEGSKA (reference sequence). The CDR3 DNA follows: TGCAGTGCCCTGGGACATTCGGAGACCCAGTACTTC. Its translation is CSALGHSETQYF.

This clonotype was found a few times. V gene TRBV11-2 combines with J gene TRBJ2-7; D unresolved. Deletions cut 2 bases from V and 3 bases from J, with 14 bases between. Germline V lookup: CDR1 SGHAT, CDR2 FQNNGV. The CDR3 is made up of 15 amino acids. CDR3 in amino acids: CASSLYPGFYYEQYF. The DNA for the CDR3 is TGTGCCAGCAGCTTATATCCCGGATTCTACTACGAGCAGTACTTC.

This rearrangement joins TRBV7-9 to TRBJ2-1; tentative D call: TRBD2 (6 bases). The CDR3 is made up of 15 amino acids. Trimming shortened V by 3 bases and J by 2 bases, and 11 bases separated the two germline ends. CDR1 and CDR2 from the germline V gene are SEHNR and FQNEAQ (reference sequence). DNA for the CDR3: TGTGCCAGCAGCTTTTTAGCGGCTACCTACAATGAGCAGTTCTTC. Amino acids: CASSFLAATYNEQFF.

The chain joins TRBV10-3 to TRBJ2-5; 7 bases are shared with TRBD1. The CDR3 spans 15 residues. Germline V gene sequence: CDR1 ENHRY, CDR2 SYGVKD. The trim removed 3 bases at V and 1 base at J, leaving 5 bases unmatched. The DNA for the CDR3 is TGTGCCATCAGTGAAAAACAGGGGAGCCAAGAGACCCAGTACTTC. Amino acids: CAISEKQGSQETQYF.

This clonotype showed up just a few times. This chain connects TRBV28 to TRBJ2-1, with 9 nucleotides matching TRBD1. This CDR3 is built from 16 residues. Germline CDR1 MDHEN, CDR2 SYDVKM. Unmatched junction bases numbered 12, after V lost 4 bases and J lost 8 bases. The CDR3 is CASSSSGTGFYYEQFF. The CDR3 DNA is TGTGCCAGCAGTTCCTCCGGGACAGGGTTTTACTATGAGCAGTTCTTC.

The chain carries TRBV6-2 or TRBV6-3 and TRBJ2-1; tentative D call: TRBD2 (5 bases). Deletions cut 11 bases from V and 8 bases from J, with 10 bases between. From germline, CDR1 is MNHEY and CDR2 SVGEGT. CDR3 size: 10 residues. The CDR3 loop is CAAGFYEQFF. The CDR3 nucleotides are TGTGCCGCGGGTTTCTATGAGCAGTTCTTC.

This clonotype was recorded a few times. This chain uses TRBV7-2 with TRBJ2-3; TRBD2 matches at 9 bases. CDR1 is SGHTA, CDR2 FQGNSA, per germline. This CDR3 region has 13 residues. Trimming cost V 6 bases and J 3 bases; bases outside gene matches: 1. The CDR3 loop reads CASRREGTDTQYF. The CDR3 DNA follows: TGTGCCAGCAGGCGGGAGGGGACAGATACGCAGTATTTT. Looking up the rest from reference TRBV7-2 and TRBJ2-3 gives the full variable domain: GAGVSQSPSNKVTEKGKDVELRCDPISGHTALYWYRQSLGQGLEFLIYFQGNSAPDKSGLPSDRFSAERTGGSVSTLTIQRTQQEDSAVYLCASRREGTDTQYFGPGTRLTVL.

CDR3 region: CASSFSGSPYNSPLHF. DNA of the CDR3: TGTGCCAGCAGCTTTTCGGGGTCGCCCTATAATTCACCCCTCCACTTT. The chain couples TRBV5-6 to TRBJ1-6, with no clear D. Trimming shortened V by 2 bases and J by 2 bases, and 11 bases separated the two germline ends. The germline V gene encodes CDR1 SGHDT and CDR2 YYEEEE. This CDR3 comprises 16 residues.

This clonotype has more than one count but fewer than ten. The rearrangement joins TRBV5-4 to TRBJ2-3; perhaps TRBD2 as D (6 bases). The CDR3 is 13 amino acids. Trimming pared 7 bases from V and 5 bases from J, leaving 14 bases between. The germline CDR1 and CDR2 sequences are SGHNT and YYREEE (reference sequence). The CDR3 loop reads CASGRPGEDTQYF. The CDR3 DNA is TGTGCCAGCGGGAGGCCCGGGGAAGATACGCAGTATTTT.

The chain recombines TRBV4-1 with TRBJ2-3; unclear D gene. The CDR3 totals 19 residues. With 0 bases removed from V and 0 bases from J, the gap between germline ends came to 19 bases. Germline CDR1 and CDR2: MGHRA and YSYEKL. In DNA form, the CDR3 reads TGCGCCAGCAGCCAAGATAACCCTAAAGTTACCTCTAGCACAGATACGCAGTATTTT. Encoded protein: CASSQDNPKVTSSTDTQYF.

This clonotype was observed once. The chain carries TRBV7-8 and TRBJ2-2; D is uncertain. V dropped 1 base and J dropped 1 base, with 10 bases sitting between them. This CDR3 comprises 16 residues. The germline CDR1 and CDR2 sequences are SGHVS and FQNEAQ. The CDR3 DNA sequence: TGTGCCAGCAGCTTAGTGTCGATGAGGAACACCGGGGAGCTGTTTTTT. Amino acid sequence: CASSLVSMRNTGELFF.

Comment on this clonotype: A read error may be the cause here, since a much bigger clone is one base away. The chain has TRBV7-2 and TRBJ1-2; 9 nucleotides align to TRBD1. CDR1 and CDR2 (germline): SGHTA, FQGNSA. V shed 2 bases and J 12 bases; nucleotides not matched to a gene: 13. The CDR3 is 15 amino acids. The CDR3 region has the DNA TGTGCCAGCAGCTTACGGCGGGACAGGGCGAGTGACGACACCTTC. This encodes CASSLRRDRASDDTF.

The rearrangement joins TRBV28 to TRBJ2-7; 9 bases are shared with TRBD1. The CDR3 is 15 residues long. V shed 3 bases, J shed 2 bases, and the junction held 5 bases outside the gene matches. Germline V gene data show CDR1 as MDHEN and CDR2 as SYDVKM. The DNA of the CDR3 is TGTGCCAGCAGTTTGGGAGACAGGGGGACCTACGAGCAGTACTTC. This gives the protein CASSLGDRGTYEQYF.